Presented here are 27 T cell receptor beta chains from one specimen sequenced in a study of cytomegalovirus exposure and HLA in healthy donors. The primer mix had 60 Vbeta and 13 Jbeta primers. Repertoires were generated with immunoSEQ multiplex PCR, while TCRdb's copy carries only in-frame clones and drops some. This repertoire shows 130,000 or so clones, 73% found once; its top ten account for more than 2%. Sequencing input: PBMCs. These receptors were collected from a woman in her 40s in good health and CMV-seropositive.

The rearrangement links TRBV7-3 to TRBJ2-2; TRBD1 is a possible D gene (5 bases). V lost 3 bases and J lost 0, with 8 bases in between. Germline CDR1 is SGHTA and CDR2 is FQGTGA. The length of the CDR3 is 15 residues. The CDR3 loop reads CASSFQGTNTGELFF. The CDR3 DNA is TGTGCCAGCAGCTTTCAGGGAACGAACACCGGGGAGCTGTTTTTT.

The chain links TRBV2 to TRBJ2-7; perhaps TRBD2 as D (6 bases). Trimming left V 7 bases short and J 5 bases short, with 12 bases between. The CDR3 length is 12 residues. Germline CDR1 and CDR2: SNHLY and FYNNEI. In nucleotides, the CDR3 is TGTGCCAGCAAACCGGGAGCCAACGAGCAGTACTTC. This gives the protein CASKPGANEQYF.

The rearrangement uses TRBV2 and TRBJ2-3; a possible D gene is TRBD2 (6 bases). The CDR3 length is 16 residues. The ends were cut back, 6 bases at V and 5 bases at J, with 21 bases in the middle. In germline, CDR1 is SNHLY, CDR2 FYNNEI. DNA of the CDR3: TGTGCCAGCAGCTACCCGGGACTCGGCACCCAAGATACGCAGTATTTT. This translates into CASSYPGLGTQDTQYF.

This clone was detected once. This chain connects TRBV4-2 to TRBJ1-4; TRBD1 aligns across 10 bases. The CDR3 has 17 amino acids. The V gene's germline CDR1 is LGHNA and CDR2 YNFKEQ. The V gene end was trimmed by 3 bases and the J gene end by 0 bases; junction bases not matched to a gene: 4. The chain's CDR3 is CASSQIGQGATNEKLFF. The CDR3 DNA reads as TGTGCCAGCAGCCAGATAGGACAGGGGGCAACTAATGAAAAACTGTTTTTT.

CDR3 in amino acids: CASSARNTEAFF. As DNA, the CDR3 is TGTGCCAGCAGCGCGAGGAACACTGAAGCTTTCTTT. This chain links TRBV7-2 with TRBJ1-1; D gene unclear. Germline V CDR1 and CDR2: SGHTA, FQGNSA. V was shortened by 5 bases and J by 1 base, with 5 bases between the two germline ends. The CDR3 runs 12 residues.

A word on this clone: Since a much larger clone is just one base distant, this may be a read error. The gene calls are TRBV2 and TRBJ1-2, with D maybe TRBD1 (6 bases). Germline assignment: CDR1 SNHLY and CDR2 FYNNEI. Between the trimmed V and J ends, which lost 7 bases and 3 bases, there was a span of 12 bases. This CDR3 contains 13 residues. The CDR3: CASTLQGDYGYTF. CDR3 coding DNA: TGTGCCAGCACCCTACAGGGAGACTATGGCTACACCTTC.

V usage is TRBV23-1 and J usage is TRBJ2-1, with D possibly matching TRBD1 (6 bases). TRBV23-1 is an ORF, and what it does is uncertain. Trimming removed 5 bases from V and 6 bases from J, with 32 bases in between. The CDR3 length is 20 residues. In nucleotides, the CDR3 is TGCGCCAGCAGTAAACCCGAGACAGGTCTGCAGCGTCGTTCGTGCAATGAGCAGTTCTTC. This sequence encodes CASSKPETGLQRRSCNEQFF.

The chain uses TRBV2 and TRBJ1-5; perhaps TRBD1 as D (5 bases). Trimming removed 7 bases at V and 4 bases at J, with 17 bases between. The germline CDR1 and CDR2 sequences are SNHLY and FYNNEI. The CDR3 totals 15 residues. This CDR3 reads CASTKSEGINQPQHF. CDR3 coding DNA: TGTGCCAGCACCAAGTCGGAGGGGATTAATCAGCCCCAGCATTTT.

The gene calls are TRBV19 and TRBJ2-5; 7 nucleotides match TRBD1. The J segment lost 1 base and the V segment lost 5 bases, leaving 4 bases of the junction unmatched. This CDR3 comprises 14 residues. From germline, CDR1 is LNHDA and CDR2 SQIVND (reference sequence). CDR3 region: CASSDRAVQETQYF. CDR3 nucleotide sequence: TGTGCCAGTAGTGACAGGGCCGTCCAAGAGACCCAGTACTTC.

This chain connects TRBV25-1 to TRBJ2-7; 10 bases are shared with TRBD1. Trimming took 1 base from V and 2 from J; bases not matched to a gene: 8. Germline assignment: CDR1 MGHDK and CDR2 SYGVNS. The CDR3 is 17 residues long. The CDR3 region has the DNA TGTGCCAGCAGTGAATCATATTTGGGGACAGGGGCCTACGAGCAGTACTTC. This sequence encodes CASSESYLGTGAYEQYF.

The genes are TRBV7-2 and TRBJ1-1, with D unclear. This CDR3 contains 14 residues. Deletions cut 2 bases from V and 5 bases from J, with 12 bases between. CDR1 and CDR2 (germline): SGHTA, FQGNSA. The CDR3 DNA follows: TGTGCCAGCAGCTTAAGCCCCGCGGGGACTGAAGCTTTCTTT. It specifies CASSLSPAGTEAFF. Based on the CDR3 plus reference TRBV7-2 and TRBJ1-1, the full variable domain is GAGVSQSPSNKVTEKGKDVELRCDPISGHTALYWYRQSLGQGLEFLIYFQGNSAPDKSGLPSDRFSAERTGGSVSTLTIQRTQQEDSAVYLCASSLSPAGTEAFFGQGTRLTVV.

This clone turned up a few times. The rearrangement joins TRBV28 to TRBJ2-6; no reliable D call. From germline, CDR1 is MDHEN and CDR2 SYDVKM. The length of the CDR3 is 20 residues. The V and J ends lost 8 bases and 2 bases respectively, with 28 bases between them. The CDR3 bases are TGTGCCAGCTTACCGCAGAAATGGTTTGCTAGTACCCCTGGGGCCAACGTCCTGACTTTC. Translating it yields CASLPQKWFASTPGANVLTF.

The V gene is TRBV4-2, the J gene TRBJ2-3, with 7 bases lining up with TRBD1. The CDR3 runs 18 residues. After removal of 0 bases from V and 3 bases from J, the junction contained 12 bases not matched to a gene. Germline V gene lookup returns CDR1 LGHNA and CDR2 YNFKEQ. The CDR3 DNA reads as TGTGCCAGCAGCCAAGATCGGCAGGGAAGGGGGCAGACAGATACGCAGTATTTT. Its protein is CASSQDRQGRGQTDTQYF.

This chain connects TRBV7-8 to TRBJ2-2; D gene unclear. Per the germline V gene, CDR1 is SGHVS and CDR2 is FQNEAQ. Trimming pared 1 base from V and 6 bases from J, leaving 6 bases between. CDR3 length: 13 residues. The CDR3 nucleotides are TGTGCCAGCAGCTTAGACGAGCCCGGGGAGCTGTTTTTT. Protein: CASSLDEPGELFF.

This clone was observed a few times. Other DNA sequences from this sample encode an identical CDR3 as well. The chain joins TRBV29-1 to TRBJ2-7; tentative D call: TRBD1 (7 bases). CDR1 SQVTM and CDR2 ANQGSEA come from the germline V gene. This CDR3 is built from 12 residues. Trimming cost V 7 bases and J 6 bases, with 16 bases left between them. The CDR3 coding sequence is TGCAGCGGGTCGGAGGGGGCTAGCGAGCAGTACTTC. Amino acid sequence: CSGSEGASEQYF.

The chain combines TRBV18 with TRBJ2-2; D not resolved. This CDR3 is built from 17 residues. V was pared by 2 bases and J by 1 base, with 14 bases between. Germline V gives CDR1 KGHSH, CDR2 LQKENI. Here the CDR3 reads CASSPVQRPGNTGELFF. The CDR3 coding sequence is TGTGCCAGCTCACCAGTCCAAAGGCCAGGGAACACCGGGGAGCTGTTTTTT.

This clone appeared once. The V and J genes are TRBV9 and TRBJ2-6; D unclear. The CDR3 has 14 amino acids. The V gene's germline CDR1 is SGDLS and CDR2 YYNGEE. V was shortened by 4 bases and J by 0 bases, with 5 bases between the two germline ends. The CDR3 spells CASSPHSGANVLTF. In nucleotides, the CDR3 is TGTGCCAGCAGCCCACACTCTGGGGCCAACGTCCTGACTTTC.

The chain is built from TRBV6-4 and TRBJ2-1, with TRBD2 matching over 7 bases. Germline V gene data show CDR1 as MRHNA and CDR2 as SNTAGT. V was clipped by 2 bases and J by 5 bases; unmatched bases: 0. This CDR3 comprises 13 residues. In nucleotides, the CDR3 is TGTGCCAGCAGTGACGGGACTAACAATGAGCAGTTCTTC. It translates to CASSDGTNNEQFF.

The CDR3 DNA reads TGTGCCAGCAGCCCTCAGGGGGTGAAGAACACTGAAGCTTTCTTT. Translating it yields CASSPQGVKNTEAFF. This chain connects TRBV7-2 to TRBJ1-1; 7 nucleotides align to TRBD1. J was trimmed by 1 base and V by 5 bases; bases with no gene match: 7. The V gene's germline CDR1 is SGHTA and CDR2 FQGNSA. The CDR3 consists of 15 residues.

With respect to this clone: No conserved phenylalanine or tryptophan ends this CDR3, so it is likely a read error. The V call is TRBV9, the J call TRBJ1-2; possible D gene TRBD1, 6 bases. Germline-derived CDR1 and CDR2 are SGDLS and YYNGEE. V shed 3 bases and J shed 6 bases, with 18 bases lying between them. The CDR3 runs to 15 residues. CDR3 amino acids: CASSAQGSYKDGYTL. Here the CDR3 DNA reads TGTGCCAGCAGCGCACAGGGAAGTTATAAGGATGGCTACACCCTC.

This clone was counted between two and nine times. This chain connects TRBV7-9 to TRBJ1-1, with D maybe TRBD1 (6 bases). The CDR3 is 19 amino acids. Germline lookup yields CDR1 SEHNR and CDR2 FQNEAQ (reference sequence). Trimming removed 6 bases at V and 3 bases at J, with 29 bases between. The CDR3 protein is CASSPKWGQGRKVDTEAFF. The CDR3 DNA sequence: TGTGCCAGCAGTCCGAAATGGGGGCAGGGCAGGAAGGTGGACACTGAAGCTTTCTTT.

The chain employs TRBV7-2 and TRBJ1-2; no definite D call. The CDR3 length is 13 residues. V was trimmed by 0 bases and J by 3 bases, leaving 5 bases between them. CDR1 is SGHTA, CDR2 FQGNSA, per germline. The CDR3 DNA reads TGTGCCAGCAGCTTAGCGCAGGACTATGGCTACACCTTC. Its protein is CASSLAQDYGYTF. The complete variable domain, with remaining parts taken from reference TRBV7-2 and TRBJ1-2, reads GAGVSQSPSNKVTEKGKDVELRCDPISGHTALYWYRQSLGQGLEFLIYFQGNSAPDKSGLPSDRFSAERTGGSVSTLTIQRTQQEDSAVYLCASSLAQDYGYTFGSGTRLTVV.

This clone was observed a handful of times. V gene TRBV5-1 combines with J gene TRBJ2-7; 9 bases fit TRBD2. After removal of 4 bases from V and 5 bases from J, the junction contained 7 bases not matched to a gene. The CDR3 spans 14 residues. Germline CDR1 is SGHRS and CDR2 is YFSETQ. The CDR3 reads CASSPGTSIHEQYF. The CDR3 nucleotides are TGCGCCAGCAGCCCCGGGACTAGCATCCACGAGCAGTACTTC.

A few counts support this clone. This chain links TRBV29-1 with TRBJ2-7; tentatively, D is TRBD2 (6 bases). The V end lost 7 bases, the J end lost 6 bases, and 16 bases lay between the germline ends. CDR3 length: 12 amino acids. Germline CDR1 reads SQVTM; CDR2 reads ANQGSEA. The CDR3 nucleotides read TGCAGCGCCCTTCGGGTGGGGGGCGAGCAGTACTTC. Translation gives CSALRVGGEQYF.

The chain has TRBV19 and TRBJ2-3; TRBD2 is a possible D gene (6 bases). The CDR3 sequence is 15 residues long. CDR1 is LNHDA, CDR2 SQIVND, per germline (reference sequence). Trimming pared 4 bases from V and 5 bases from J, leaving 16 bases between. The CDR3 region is CASSTAGTPQDTQYF. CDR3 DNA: TGTGCCAGTAGTACTGCCGGGACTCCGCAAGATACGCAGTATTTT.

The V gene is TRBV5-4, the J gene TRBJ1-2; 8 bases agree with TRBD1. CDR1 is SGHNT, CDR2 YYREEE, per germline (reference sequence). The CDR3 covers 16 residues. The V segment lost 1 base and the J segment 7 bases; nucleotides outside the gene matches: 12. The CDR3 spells CASSLSQGASNCGYTF. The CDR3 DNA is TGTGCCAGCAGCTTGTCGCAGGGGGCATCTAATTGTGGCTACACCTTC.

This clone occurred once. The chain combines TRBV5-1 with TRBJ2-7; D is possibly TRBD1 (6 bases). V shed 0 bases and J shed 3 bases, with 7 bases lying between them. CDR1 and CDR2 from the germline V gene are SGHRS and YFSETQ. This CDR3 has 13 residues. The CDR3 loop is CASSLDRDYEQYF. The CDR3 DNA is TGCGCCAGCAGCTTGGACAGGGACTACGAGCAGTACTTC.